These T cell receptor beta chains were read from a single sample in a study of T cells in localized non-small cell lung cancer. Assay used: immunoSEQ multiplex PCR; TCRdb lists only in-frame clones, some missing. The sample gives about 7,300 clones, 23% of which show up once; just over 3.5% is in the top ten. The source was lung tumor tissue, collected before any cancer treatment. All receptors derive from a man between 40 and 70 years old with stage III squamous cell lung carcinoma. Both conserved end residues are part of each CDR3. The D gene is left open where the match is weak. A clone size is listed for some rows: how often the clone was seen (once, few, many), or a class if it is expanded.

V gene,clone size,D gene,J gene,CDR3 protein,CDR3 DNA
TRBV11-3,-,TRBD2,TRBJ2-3,CASSLVREGIDTQYF,TGTGCCAGCAGCTTAGTGCGGGAGGGCATAGATACGCAGTATTTT
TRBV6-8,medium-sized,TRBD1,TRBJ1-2,CASSEPGQGRVYGYTF,TGTGCCAGCAGCGAGCCAGGACAGGGGAGAGTCTATGGCTACACCTTC
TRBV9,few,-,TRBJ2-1,CASSASGTAYNEQFF,TGTGCCAGCAGCGCCTCAGGTACGGCCTACAATGAGCAGTTCTTC
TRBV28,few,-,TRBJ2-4,CASNPGGGGIQYF,TGTGCCAGCAATCCAGGGGGAGGTGGCATTCAGTACTTC
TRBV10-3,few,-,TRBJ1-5,CAISESGGFSNQPQHF,TGTGCCATCAGTGAGTCTGGGGGGTTTAGCAATCAGCCCCAGCATTTT
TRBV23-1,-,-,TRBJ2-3,CASSVRGGTDTQYF,TGCGCCAGCAGCGTACGAGGCGGCACAGATACGCAGTATTTT
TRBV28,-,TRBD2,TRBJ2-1,CASSLGGEHNEQFF,TGTGCCAGCAGTTTGGGGGGGGAACACAATGAGCAGTTCTTC
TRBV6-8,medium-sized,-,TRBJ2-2,CASSPLPSGGELFF,TGTGCCAGCAGCCCTCTCCCGAGTGGGGGGGAGCTGTTTTTT
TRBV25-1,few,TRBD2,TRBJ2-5,CASSGLAGETQYF,TGTGCCAGCAGTGGACTAGCGGGAGAGACCCAGTACTTC
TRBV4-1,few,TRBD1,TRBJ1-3,CASSPTGVPGNTIYF,TGCGCCAGCAGCCCAACAGGGGTCCCTGGAAACACCATATATTTT
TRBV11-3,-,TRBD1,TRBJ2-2,CASSGTVNTGELFF,TGTGCCAGCTCCGGGACAGTCAATACCGGGGAGCTGTTTTTT
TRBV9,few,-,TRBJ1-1,CASSFLGGRDSEAFF,TGTGCCAGCAGCTTCTTAGGTGGGAGGGATTCTGAAGCTTTCTTT
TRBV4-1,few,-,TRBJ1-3,CASSRPGTQGNTIYF,TGCGCCAGCAGCCGCCCAGGAACTCAAGGAAACACCATATATTTT
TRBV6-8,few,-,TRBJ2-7,CASSYGQSYEQYF,TGTGCCAGCAGTTACGGTCAGAGCTACGAGCAGTACTTC
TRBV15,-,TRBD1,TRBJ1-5,CATSKRQGGYSNQPQHF,TGTGCCACCAGCAAAAGACAGGGAGGCTATAGCAATCAGCCCCAGCATTTT
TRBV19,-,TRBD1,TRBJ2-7,CASSDRDRGTYEQYF,TGTGCCAGTAGTGATCGGGACAGGGGAACCTACGAGCAGTACTTC
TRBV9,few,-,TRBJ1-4,CASSVTAAINEKLFF,TGTGCCAGCAGCGTAACGGCAGCAATTAATGAAAAACTGTTTTTT
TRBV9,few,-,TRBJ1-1,CASSVQAGRITEAFF,TGTGCCAGCAGCGTTCAGGCCGGGAGGATCACTGAAGCTTTCTTT
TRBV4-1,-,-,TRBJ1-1,CASSLLPGQGTEAFF,TGCGCCAGCAGCCTCCTTCCCGGGCAGGGCACTGAAGCTTTCTTT
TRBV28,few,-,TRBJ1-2,CASMVYGETGNYGYTF,TGTGCCAGCATGGTTTATGGTGAAACAGGGAACTATGGCTACACCTTC
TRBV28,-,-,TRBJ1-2,CASGQGRVYGYTF,TGTGCCAGCGGGCAGGGGAGGGTCTATGGCTACACCTTC
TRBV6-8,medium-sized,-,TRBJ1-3,CASSTGKTGNTIYF,TGTGCCAGCAGCACAGGGAAAACTGGAAACACCATATATTTT
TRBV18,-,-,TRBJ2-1,CASSSGSYNEQFF,TGTGCCAGCTCATCAGGCTCCTACAATGAGCAGTTCTTC
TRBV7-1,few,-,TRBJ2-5,CASNFRGMETQYF,TGTGCCAGCAACTTTAGGGGGATGGAGACCCAGTACTTC
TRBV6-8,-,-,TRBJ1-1,CASSYSRGRVTEAFF,TGTGCCAGCAGTTACTCGAGGGGCAGGGTCACTGAAGCTTTCTTT
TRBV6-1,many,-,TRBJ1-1,CASSEAWQDTEAFF,TGTGCCAGCAGTGAAGCGTGGCAGGACACTGAAGCTTTCTTT
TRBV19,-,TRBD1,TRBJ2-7,CASSTPDRVYEQYF,TGTGCCAGTAGTACCCCGGACAGGGTCTACGAGCAGTACTTC
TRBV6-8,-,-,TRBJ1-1,CASSDSELGAVTEAFF,TGTGCCAGCAGTGACTCAGAGCTGGGGGCAGTCACTGAAGCTTTCTTT
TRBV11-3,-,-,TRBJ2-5,CASSRGLTGGETQYF,TGTGCCAGCAGCCGGGGACTCACTGGGGGGGAGACCCAGTACTTC
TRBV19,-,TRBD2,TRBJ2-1,CASSPGTSGEQFF,TGTGCCAGTAGTCCGGGGACTAGCGGGGAGCAGTTCTTC
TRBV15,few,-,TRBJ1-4,CATSSNRGIANEKLFF,TGTGCCACCAGCAGTAATAGGGGGATTGCTAATGAAAAACTGTTTTTT
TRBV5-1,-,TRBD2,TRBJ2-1,CASSLGSGVVEQFF,TGCGCCAGCAGCTTAGGTAGCGGGGTGGTTGAGCAGTTCTTC
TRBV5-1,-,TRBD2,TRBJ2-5,CASKTAGGGETQYF,TGCGCCAGCAAGACAGCGGGAGGAGGCGAGACCCAGTACTTC
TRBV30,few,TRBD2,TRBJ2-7,CAWSHGGTYEQYF,TGTGCCTGGAGCCACGGGGGGACCTACGAGCAGTACTTC
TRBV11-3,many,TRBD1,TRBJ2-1,CASSYSPDRDNEQFF,TGTGCCAGCAGCTACAGCCCCGACAGGGACAATGAGCAGTTCTTC
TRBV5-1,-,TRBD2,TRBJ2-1,CASSLASTSLAFISYNEQFF,TGCGCCAGCAGCTTGGCCTCAACGTCACTAGCGTTCATTTCCTACAATGAGCAGTTCTTC
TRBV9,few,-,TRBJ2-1,CASSVDLIDGEQFF,TGTGCCAGCAGCGTAGACCTGATCGACGGTGAGCAGTTCTTC
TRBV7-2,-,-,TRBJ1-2,CASSPSGAKRGYTF,TGTGCCAGCAGCCCATCTGGCGCAAAGAGGGGCTACACCTTC
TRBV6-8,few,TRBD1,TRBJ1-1,CAIRPQGPQGEAFF,TGTGCCATCAGACCACAGGGGCCCCAGGGAGAAGCTTTCTTT
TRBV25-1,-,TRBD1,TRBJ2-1,CASRDPGTGQHNEQFF,TGTGCCAGCAGGGACCCCGGGACAGGCCAACACAATGAGCAGTTCTTC
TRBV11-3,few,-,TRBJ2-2,CASSLSQGGTGELFF,TGTGCCAGCAGCTTATCACAGGGGGGGACCGGGGAGCTGTTTTTT
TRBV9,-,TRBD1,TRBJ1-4,CASRGVGETGINEKLFF,TGTGCCAGCAGGGGTGTGGGGGAGACAGGGATTAATGAAAAACTGTTTTTT
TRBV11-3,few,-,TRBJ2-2,CASSLGLPGAGELFF,TGTGCCAGCAGCCTAGGACTCCCCGGCGCCGGGGAGCTGTTTTTT
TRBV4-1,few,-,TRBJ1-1,CASSRGGLNTEAFF,TGCGCCAGCAGCAGGGGGGGCCTGAACACTGAAGCTTTCTTT